This TCR beta chain was obtained from a study of cytomegalovirus exposure and HLA in healthy donors (dated by TCRdb to 2017 to 2019). Concerning the study at large: In an earlier analysis of approximately 500 of the donors, about 260 Gb of sequence data and about 110 million unique TCR beta sequences from 180 million or so T cells were reported. Four or five DR-DQ haplotypes were handled as single units for association and clustering, since linkage in the cohort was strong. In an earlier analysis of 500 to 650 of the donors, high-throughput TCR beta sequencing was used to judge whether each TCR beta V gene segment behaved as functional or pseudogenic. The number of typed donors differed by locus: about 629-630 for A, B, C, DRB1 and DQB1; 500 to 550 for DQA1; 600 to 610 for DPA1; and roughly 470 for DPB1. A later genetic analysis used genome-wide SNP genotypes for about 60% of the roughly 700 donors, treating that subset as a discovery cohort. Among 398 genotyped donors of the cohort, an average of roughly 230,000 unique TCR beta nucleotide sequences was sequenced per donor, of which about 18% were non-productive. Rather than using new phenotypic data, the later analysis identified candidate immune exposures from TCR beta sequences and from how often those sequences occurred across donors. Among the approximately 400 genotyped donors, about 85% belonged to the genetic ancestry cluster associated with self-reported Caucasian donors. Class I and class II HLA loci were covered by the typing at four-digit resolution. An early release covering 550 to 700 HLA-typed donors comprised about 300 gigabases of sequencing data and 85 million or so unique TCR sequences. A later analysis re-examined previously published TCR beta repertoires from about 670 donors and added high-resolution HLA genotyping to investigate patterns of TCR occurrence. The T cell repertoires of some 700 subjects were profiled by immunosequencing and related to cytomegalovirus serostatus. The study aimed to test whether cataloging public T cell receptors could reveal signatures of past pathogen exposure. All discovery cohort repertoires had been generated using a single sequencing platform. Alongside the repertoire data, information on donor age, sex, ethnicity and CMV serostatus was compiled. To predict cytomegalovirus infection status, the study combined high-throughput TCR immunosequencing, statistical association of individual TCRs with disease status, and machine learning. In addition to the first cohort of 666 subjects, a separate validation cohort of approximately 110 different subjects was used. General conclusions and limits of the study: In a later analysis, most CMV-associated TCR beta chains were found to appear HLA-restricted, with HLA associations seemingly driven largely by CMV exposure. The study gave a list of over 150 TCR beta chains associated with cytomegalovirus. The classifier was reported to diagnose cytomegalovirus status with high specificity and sensitivity in both the original cohort and the validation cohort. Sequencing depth was assumed to be roughly uniform across donors in the presence/absence analyses, though that assumption may not hold. According to the authors, the approach could potentially be generalized to other disease states and immunological phenotypes. In a later analysis, more than 15,000 TCR beta sequences were associated with specific HLA alleles at a false discovery rate of 0.05. Compared with the approximately 670-donor mean, donors in an Asian-associated ancestry cluster had fewer N-insertions in productive TCRs, according to a later genetic analysis. This cohort had only TCR beta chains sequenced, and the lack of alpha or paired-chain data limited which features could be detected. Several of the top co-occurrence clusters appeared to be linked to parvovirus B19, influenza, CMV and Epstein-Barr virus, according to a later analysis. When HLA alleles, especially DR and DQ, strongly co-occurred, attributing TCR associations to individual alleles was difficult. A group of highly shared sequence variants was considered likely to be a technical artifact of the sequencing pipeline. Because HLA typing was unavailable for some donors at each locus, only the typed subset was used in association tests. A later analysis found that TCR association rates varied across HLA loci, with DRB1 alleles showing the most associated TCRs and HLA-C alleles the fewest. A further reported finding was that TCR beta sequences accurately predicted the HLA-A and HLA-B alleles for most subjects in the first cohort. Broadly in line with IMGT annotations, most TCR beta V segments showed up in productive rearrangements about 87% or about 30% of the time in an earlier analysis of about 500 of the donors. An association between a missense DCLRE1C variant and V-gene and J-gene trimming of TCR beta chains was found in a later genetic analysis and replicated in an independent cohort. Because counts were too low, about 18 rarely observed V segments, including chromosome 9 orphons, were excluded from the earlier analysis of around 640 of the donors. Linkage disequilibrium might explain the correlated functional status among segregating V segments, but an unknown experimental factor could not be ruled out. Three of the identified cytomegalovirus-associated TCR beta chains were confirmed in vitro to be specific for cytomegalovirus antigens. Compared with equally common non-associated chains, HLA-associated TCR beta chains in a later analysis were more clonally expanded and had lower generation probabilities. Immune exposure information for the cohort was limited to CMV serostatus. Most TCR sequences were seen in very few donors, while some public TCRs were found in many individuals.

The library was built by means of the immunoSEQ multiplex PCR assay. The multiplex PCR relied on a mix of 60 forward primers for TCR Vbeta segments and 13 reverse primers for TCR Jbeta segments. The CDR3 region of rearranged TCR beta genes was amplified from genomic DNA by a multiplex PCR assay. Amplified TCR beta libraries were sequenced as 87-base-pair reads on the Illumina HiSeq System. For the original study's pipeline: Across the 500 to 850 repertoires, a later analysis counted 60 million to 90 million unique TCR beta chains, roughly 11 million of which were shared by at least two donors. Raw reads were error-corrected and collapsed into unique sequences by a nearest-neighbor algorithm in which closely related sequences were merged to remove PCR and sequencing errors. V, D and J gene segments were assigned by aligning CDR3 sequences to IMGT reference sequences. For a sequence to be retained, at least a six-nucleotide match to both a V gene segment and a J gene segment was required. A rearrangement was called productive if the CDR3 had no stop codons and remained in frame with V and J, and every other rearrangement was called non-productive. Following IMGT convention, CDR3 was defined as the stretch from the second conserved V-encoded cysteine up to the conserved J-encoded phenylalanine. The earlier analysis of a few hundred of the donors excluded sequences that lacked an unambiguous match to a single V gene segment. An earlier analysis of several hundred of the donors called V segments functional above 56.7% productive rearrangements and segregating when the between-donor standard deviation exceeded 5%. A statistical classification framework was developed to diagnose cytomegalovirus status using the catalog of TCR beta chain sequences. A later analysis assigned V and J genes by comparing TCR nucleotide sequences with IMGT/GENE-DB human TR gene sequences. A later analysis assigned CDR3 sequences and most-parsimonious VDJ recombination scenarios with the TCRdist pipeline. In a later analysis, each TCR beta chain was defined by its CDR3 amino acid sequence together with its V-gene family, and reads without a unique V-gene family were excluded. To address suspected cross-contamination and a sequencing artifact, a later analysis removed roughly 580 highly shared, low-generation-probability nucleotide sequences. In a later analysis, a clonal expansion index was calculated for each public chain from normalized within-repertoire ranks of inferred template counts. In a later analysis, generation probabilities were computed using a VDJ recombination model fitted to out-of-frame rearrangements, and the results were checked against IGoR. A later analysis scored TCR-TCR, TCR-HLA and TCR-CMV co-occurrence with hypergeometric tests, applying a repertoire-size bias correction to TCR pairs. To estimate false discovery rates, a later analysis permuted the HLA or CMV assignments 20 times. In a later analysis, co-occurring TCRs were grouped using DBSCAN, with TCRdist sequence similarity added in when clustering inside HLA-allele-positive subsets. Repertoires with fewer than 30,000 or more than 120,000 public chains, plus five repertoires with anomalous nucleotide sharing, were excluded from co-occurrence clustering. TCRdb took this table from immuneACCESS and kept in-frame rearrangements with V and J called. Such tables lack part of the clones; where checked against another copy, unresolved V genes explain under half of the gap, and the rest is unexplained. That table gives V, J and clone size, and the DNA gave D and trimming. The sample profile shows around 150,000 clones; 76% of them were found once. The leading ten clones occupy approximately 1.8% of the sample.

As for this clone: There is no known antigen for this receptor. Base qualities are not provided; no much larger clone lies one nucleotide away.

In total, about 650 healthy bone marrow donors made up the cohort. At the time of sampling, every cohort member was nominally healthy, though immune exposures that went unrecorded were likely present. The donor tested CMV seropositive and was one of the 289 seropositive cohort members. A peripheral blood sample was collected from each donor, and TCR beta sequencing was performed on peripheral blood mononuclear cells. Genomic DNA was extracted from the blood cell samples with the Qiagen DNeasy Blood Extraction Kit. The specimen was PBMCs. This receptor was identified in a female donor in good health and CMV-seropositive.

The DNA reads TGCGCCAGCAGCTTGGGAGGATTGGACAATGAGCAGTTCTTC. It encodes CASSLGGLDNEQFF. Here the chain combines TRBV5-1 and TRBJ2-1, with the D gene too uncertain to name. The germline V gene supplies CDR1 SGHRS and CDR2 YFSETQ. The CDR3 covers 14 residues, taking in both the cysteine and the phenylalanine. Only the CDR3 DNA stays, 42 bases, in frame from base 1. Trimming removed 0 bases from V and 5 bases from J, leaving 9 bases between the germline ends. The entire variable domain, with the stretches around the CDR3 drawn from the reference TRBV5-1 and TRBJ2-1 proteins, is KAGVTQTPRYLIKTRGQQVTLSCSPISGHRSVSWYQQTPGQGLQFLFEYFSETQRNKGNFPGRFSGRQFSNSRSEMNVSTLELGDSALYLCASSLGGLDNEQFFGPGTRLTVL.